Presented here are 2 T cell receptor beta chains from one specimen sequenced in a study of technical replicates of blood from a few donors. The method was immunoSEQ multiplex PCR; TCRdb's version includes in-frame clones alone and lacks a portion of them. In the table there are tens of thousands of clones, about 93% of which are singletons. The material sequenced was T cells isolated from PBMCs. The receptors were gathered from a human donor in good health.

The gene calls are TRBV5-1 and TRBJ1-6; 10 bases fit TRBD1. The germline V gene encodes CDR1 SGHRS and CDR2 YFSETQ. CDR3 length: 17 residues. Trimming cost V 4 bases and J 6 bases; bases outside gene matches: 10. CDR3: CASSEMKRDRGNSPLHF. The CDR3 region has the DNA TGCGCCAGCAGCGAAATGAAAAGGGACAGGGGTAATTCACCCCTCCACTTT.

This clone has just one count. The CDR3 DNA follows: TGTGCCAGCAGAAATCGACAGGGGTACTATGGCTACACCTTC. The encoded protein is CASRNRQGYYGYTF. This sequence joins TRBV5-6 and TRBJ1-2; TRBD1 agrees at 8 bases. With 5 bases clipped from V and 3 bases from J, the junction kept 6 bases outside the gene matches. The CDR3 is 14 amino acids. Germline assignment: CDR1 SGHDT and CDR2 YYEEEE.